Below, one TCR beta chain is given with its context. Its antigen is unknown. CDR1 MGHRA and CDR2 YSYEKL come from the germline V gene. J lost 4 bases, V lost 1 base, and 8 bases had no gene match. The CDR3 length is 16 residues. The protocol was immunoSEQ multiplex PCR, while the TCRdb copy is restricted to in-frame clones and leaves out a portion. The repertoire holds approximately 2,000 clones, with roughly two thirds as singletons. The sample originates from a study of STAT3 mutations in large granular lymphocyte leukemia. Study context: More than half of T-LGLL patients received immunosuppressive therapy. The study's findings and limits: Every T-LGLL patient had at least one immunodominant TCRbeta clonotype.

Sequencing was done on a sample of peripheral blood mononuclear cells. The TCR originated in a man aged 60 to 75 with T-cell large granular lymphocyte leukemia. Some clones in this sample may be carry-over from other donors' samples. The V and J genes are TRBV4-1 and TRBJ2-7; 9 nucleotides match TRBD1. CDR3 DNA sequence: TGCGCCAGCAGCCAAGCGTTTCCGGGACAGGGTTACGAGCAGTACTTC. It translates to CASSQAFPGQGYEQYF.